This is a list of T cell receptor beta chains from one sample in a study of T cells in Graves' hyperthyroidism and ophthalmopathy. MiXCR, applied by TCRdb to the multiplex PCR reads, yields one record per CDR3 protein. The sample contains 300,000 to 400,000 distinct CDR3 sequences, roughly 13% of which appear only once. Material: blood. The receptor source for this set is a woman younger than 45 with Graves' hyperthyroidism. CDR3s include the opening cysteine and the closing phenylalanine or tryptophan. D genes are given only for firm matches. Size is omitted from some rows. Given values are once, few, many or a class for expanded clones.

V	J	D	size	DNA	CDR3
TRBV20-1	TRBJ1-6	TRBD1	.	TGCAGTGCTGGAGAACTCAGGGGGCAACCCCTCCACTTT	CSAGELRGQPLHF
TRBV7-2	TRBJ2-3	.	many	TGTGCCAGCAGCCAAAGGCGGGACGCTACGCAGTATTTT	CASSQRRDATQYF
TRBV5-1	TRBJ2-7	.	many	TGCGCCAGCAGCTTGAACACGGGTACCTACGAGCAGTACTTC	CASSLNTGTYEQYF
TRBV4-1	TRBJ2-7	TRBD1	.	TGCGCCAGCAGCCCCCCCTTAAGCCGGGACAGCTCCTACGAGCAGTACTTC	CASSPPLSRDSSYEQYF
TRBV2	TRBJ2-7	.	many	TGTGCCAGCAGTGAAGTTGGCAGGGGCTACGAGCAGTACTTC	CASSEVGRGYEQYF
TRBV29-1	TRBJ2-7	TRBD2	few	TGCAGCGTGGCTAGAGCGGGAGGCTTCCGCGAGCAGTACTTC	CSVARAGGFREQYF
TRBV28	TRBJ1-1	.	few	TGTGCCAGCAGTTTATGGGCGGAGGTGGGTACTGAAGCTTTCTTT	CASSLWAEVGTEAFF
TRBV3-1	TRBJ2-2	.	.	TGTGCCAGCAGCCAAGGGCCGGGGAGGCCCGGGGAGCTGTTTTTT	CASSQGPGRPGELFF
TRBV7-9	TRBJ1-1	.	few	TGTGCCAGCAGCTCAGGTCCGCTAGGGACTCAACGGGCTTTCTTT	CASSSGPLGTQRAFF
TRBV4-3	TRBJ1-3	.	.	TGCGCCAGCAGCCAAGATCAACACTCTGGAAACACCATATATTTT	CASSQDQHSGNTIYF
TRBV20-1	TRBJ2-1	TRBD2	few	TGCAGTGCCACAGACCTAGCGGGCTTCTACAATGAGCAGTTCTTC	CSATDLAGFYNEQFF
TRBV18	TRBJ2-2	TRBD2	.	TGTGCCAGCTCACTCGGGACTAGCGGGACCGGGGAGCTGCTTTTT	CASSLGTSGTGELLF
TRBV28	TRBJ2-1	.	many	TGTGCCAGCAGTTTACCCTCAGGGCGTGAGCAGTTCTTC	CASSLPSGREQFF
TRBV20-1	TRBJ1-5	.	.	TGCAGTGCTTTTCAGGGGACGGATCAGCCCCAGCATTTT	CSAFQGTDQPQHF
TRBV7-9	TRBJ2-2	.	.	TGTGCCAGCAGACGGACAAGCCCGATCACCGGGGAGCTGTTTTTT	CASRRTSPITGELFF
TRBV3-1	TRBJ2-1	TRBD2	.	TGTGCCAGCAGCCAAGACCTAGCGGAGGGGATCAATGAGCAGTTCTTC	CASSQDLAEGINEQFF
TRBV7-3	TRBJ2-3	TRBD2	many	TGTGCCAGCAGCTTAACGATGCTAGCGGGAGGCGCTAGCACAGATACGCAGTATTTT	CASSLTMLAGGASTDTQYF
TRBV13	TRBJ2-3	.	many	TGTGCCAGCAGCTCCCTTCGCACAGATACGCAGTATTTT	CASSSLRTDTQYF
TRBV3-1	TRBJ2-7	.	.	TGTGCCAGCAGCCAAGGAACACAGGGAAGCGAGCAGTACTTC	CASSQGTQGSEQYF
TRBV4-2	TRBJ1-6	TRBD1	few	TGTGCCAGCAGCCAAGATGGGACAGATAATTCACCCCTCCACTTT	CASSQDGTDNSPLHF